The text below deals with one TCR beta chain. Its antigen remains unidentified. This CDR3 spans 14 amino acids. CDR1 is SGDLS, CDR2 YYNGEE, per germline. Trimming removed 0 bases from V and 10 bases from J, with 15 bases in between. Generated by immunoSEQ multiplex PCR, the TCRdb table keeps only in-frame clones and is missing some. The table records some 22,000 clones, roughly 86% of them present only once. The record originates from a study of OX40 agonist ivuxolimab in advanced cancers. Study-level information: Ivuxolimab is an agonistic anti-OX40 (CD134) antibody, and patients were treated with it. Head and neck, renal cell, melanoma or hepatocellular carcinoma were the cancers that dose-escalation patients had.

Study outcomes and limitations: Among T cells, CD8+ cells averaged more expanded clones than CD4+ cells.

The sequencing used CD4+ or CD8+ T cells sorted from blood, collected in a trial of the OX40 agonist ivuxolimab. The source is an adult with an advanced solid tumor such as melanoma, head and neck, liver or kidney cancer. The chain employs TRBV9 and TRBJ2-3; D is perhaps TRBD2 (5 bases). The CDR3 sequence is CASSVGLANGPQYF. CDR3 in DNA: TGTGCCAGCAGCGTAGGCCTAGCAAATGGGCCGCAGTATTTT.